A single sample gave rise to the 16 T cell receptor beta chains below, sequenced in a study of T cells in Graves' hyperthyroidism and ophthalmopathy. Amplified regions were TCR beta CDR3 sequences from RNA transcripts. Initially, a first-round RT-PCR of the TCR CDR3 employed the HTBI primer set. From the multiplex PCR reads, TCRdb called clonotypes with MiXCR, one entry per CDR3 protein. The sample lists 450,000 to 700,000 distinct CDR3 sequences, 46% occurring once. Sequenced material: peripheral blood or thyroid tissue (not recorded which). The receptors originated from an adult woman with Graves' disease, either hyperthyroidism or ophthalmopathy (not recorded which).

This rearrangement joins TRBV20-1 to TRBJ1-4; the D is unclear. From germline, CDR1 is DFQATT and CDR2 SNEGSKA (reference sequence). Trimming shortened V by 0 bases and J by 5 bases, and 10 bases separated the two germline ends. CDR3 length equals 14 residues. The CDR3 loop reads CSARDPYGNEKLFF. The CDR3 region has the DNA TGCAGTGCTAGAGATCCTTACGGGAATGAAAAACTGTTTTTT.

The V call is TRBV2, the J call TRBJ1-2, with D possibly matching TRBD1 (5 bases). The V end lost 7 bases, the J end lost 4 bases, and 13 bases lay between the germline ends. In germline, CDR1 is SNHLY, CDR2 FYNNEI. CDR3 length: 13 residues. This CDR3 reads CASIRGLGYGYTF. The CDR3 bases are TGTGCCAGCATTCGGGGGTTGGGCTATGGCTACACCTTC.

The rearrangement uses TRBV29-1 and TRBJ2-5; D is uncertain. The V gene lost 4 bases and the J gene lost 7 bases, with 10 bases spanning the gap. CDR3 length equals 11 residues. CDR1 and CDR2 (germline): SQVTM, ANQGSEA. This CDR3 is CSVVRTRTQYF. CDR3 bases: TGCAGCGTTGTTCGAACAAGGACCCAGTACTTC. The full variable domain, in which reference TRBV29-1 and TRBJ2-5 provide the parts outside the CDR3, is SAVISQKPSRDICQRGTSLTIQCQVDSQVTMMFWYRQQPGQSLTLIATANQGSEATYESGFVIDKFPISRPNLTFSTLTVSNMSPEDSSIYLCSVVRTRTQYFGPGTRLLVL.

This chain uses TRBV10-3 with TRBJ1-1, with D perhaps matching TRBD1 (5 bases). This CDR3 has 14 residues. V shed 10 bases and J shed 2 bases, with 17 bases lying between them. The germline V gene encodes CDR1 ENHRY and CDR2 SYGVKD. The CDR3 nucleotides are TGTGCCACTTGGGACCCCGTTGATAACACTGAAGCTTTCTTT. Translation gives CATWDPVDNTEAFF.

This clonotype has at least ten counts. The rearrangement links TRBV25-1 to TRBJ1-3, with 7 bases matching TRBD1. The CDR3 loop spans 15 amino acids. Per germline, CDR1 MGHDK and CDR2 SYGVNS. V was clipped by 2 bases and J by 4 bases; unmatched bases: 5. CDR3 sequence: CASSEAGGIGNTIYF. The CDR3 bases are TGTGCCAGCAGTGAAGCAGGGGGGATCGGAAACACCATATATTTT.

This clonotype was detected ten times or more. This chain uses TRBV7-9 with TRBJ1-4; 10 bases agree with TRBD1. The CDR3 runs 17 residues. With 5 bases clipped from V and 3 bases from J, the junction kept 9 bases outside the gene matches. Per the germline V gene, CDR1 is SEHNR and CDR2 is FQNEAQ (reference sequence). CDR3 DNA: TGTGCCAGCAGCCCAGGGACAGGGGAGGGATCTAATGAAAAACTGTTTTTT. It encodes CASSPGTGEGSNEKLFF. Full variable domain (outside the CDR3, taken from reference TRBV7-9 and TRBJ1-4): DTGVSQNPRHKITKRGQNVTFRCDPISEHNRLYWYRQTLGQGPEFLTYFQNEAQLEKSRLLSDRFSAERPKGSFSTLEIQRTEQGDSAMYLCASSPGTGEGSNEKLFFGSGTQLSVL.

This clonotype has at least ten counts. The CDR3 nucleotides read TGTGCCAGCAGTTACGGACGGGTTAATTCACCCCTCCACTTT. This translates into CASSYGRVNSPLHF. The J gene is TRBJ1-6, the V gene TRBV27; D remains unclear. Per the germline V gene, CDR1 is MNHEY and CDR2 is SMNVEV (reference sequence). The CDR3 loop spans 14 amino acids. V was pared by 4 bases and J by 6 bases, with 10 bases between.

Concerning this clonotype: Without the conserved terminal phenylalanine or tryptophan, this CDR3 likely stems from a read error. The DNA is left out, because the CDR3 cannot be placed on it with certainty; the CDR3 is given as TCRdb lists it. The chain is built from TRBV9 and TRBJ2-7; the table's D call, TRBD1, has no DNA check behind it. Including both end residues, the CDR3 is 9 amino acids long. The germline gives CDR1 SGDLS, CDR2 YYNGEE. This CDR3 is CASSALGQD.

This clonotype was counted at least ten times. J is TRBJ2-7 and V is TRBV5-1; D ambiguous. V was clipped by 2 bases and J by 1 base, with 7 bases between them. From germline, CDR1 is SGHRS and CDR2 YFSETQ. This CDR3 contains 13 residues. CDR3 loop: CASSLDFSYEQYF. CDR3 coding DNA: TGCGCCAGCAGCTTAGACTTTTCCTACGAGCAGTACTTC.

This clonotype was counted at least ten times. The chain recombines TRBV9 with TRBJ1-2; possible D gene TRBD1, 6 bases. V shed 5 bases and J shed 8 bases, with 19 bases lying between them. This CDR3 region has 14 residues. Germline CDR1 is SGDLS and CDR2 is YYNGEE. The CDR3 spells CASREIRGTWGYTF. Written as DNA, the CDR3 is TGTGCCAGCAGAGAAATAAGGGGGACGTGGGGCTACACCTTC.

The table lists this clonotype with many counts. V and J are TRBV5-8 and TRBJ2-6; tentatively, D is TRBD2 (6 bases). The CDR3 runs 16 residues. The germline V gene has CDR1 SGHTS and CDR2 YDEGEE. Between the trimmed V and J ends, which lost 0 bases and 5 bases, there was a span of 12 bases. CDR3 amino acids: CASSLVPDYRANVLTF. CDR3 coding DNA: TGTGCCAGCAGCTTGGTCCCGGACTATCGGGCCAACGTCCTGACTTTC. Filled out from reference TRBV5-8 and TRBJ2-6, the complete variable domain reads EAGVTQSPTHLIKTRGQQATLRCSPISGHTSVYWYQQALGLGLQFLLWYDEGEERNRGNFPPRFSGRQFPNYSSELNVNALELEDSALYLCASSLVPDYRANVLTFGAGSRLTVL.

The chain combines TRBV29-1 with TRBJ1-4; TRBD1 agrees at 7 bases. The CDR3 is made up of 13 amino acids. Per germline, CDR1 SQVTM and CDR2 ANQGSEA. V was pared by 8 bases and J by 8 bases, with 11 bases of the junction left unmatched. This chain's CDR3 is CSQVGRGHEKLFF. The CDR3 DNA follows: TGCAGCCAAGTCGGGAGGGGGCACGAAAAACTGTTTTTT.

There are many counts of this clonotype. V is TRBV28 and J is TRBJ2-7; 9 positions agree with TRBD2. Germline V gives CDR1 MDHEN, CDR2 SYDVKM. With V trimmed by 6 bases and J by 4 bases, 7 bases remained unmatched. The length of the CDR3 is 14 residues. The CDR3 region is CASRFSGSWYEQYF. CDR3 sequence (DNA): TGTGCCAGCAGATTTAGCGGGAGTTGGTACGAGCAGTACTTC.

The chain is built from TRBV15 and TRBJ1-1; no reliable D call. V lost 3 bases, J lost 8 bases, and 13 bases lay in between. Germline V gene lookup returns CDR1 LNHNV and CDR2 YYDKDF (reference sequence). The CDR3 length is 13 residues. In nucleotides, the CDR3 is TGTGCCACCAGCAGCTTGAAAATAGGAGAAGCTTTCTTT. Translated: CATSSLKIGEAFF.

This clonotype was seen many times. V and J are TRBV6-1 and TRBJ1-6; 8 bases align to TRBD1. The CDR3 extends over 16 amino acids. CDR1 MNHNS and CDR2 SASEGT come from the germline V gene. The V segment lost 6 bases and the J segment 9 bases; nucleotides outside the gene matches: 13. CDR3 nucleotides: TGTGCCAGCAGGATACAGCCGACAGGGGTTTTTTCACCCCTCCACTTT. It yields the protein CASRIQPTGVFSPLHF.

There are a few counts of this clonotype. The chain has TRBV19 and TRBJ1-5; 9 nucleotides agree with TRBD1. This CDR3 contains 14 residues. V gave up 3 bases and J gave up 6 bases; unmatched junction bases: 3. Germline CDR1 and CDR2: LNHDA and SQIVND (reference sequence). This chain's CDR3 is CASSITGGSQPQHF. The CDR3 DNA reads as TGTGCCAGTAGTATCACAGGGGGCAGTCAGCCCCAGCATTTT.